The entry below gives a single T cell receptor (beta chain) sequence along with its context. Its target is not known. The data were taken from a study of cytomegalovirus exposure and HLA in healthy donors. Study-level points and caveats: A later analysis appeared to link common viral pathogens to several of the most significant clusters. When presence/absence was analysed, sequencing depth was taken to be roughly uniform across donors. A link between a missense DCLRE1C variant and TCR beta V- and J-gene trimming emerged from a later analysis. A later look showed TCR association rates differing by HLA locus, highest for DRB1 and lowest for HLA-C.

Both 60 Vbeta primers and 13 Jbeta primers went into the PCR. Here immunoSEQ multiplex PCR was the method, and the copy in TCRdb shows in-frame clones only, minus some. The table lists more than 150,000 clones, roughly 84% of them singletons. The germline V gene has CDR1 MDHEN and CDR2 SYDVKM. This CDR3 has 14 residues. V lost 6 bases, J lost 4 bases, and 5 bases stayed unmatched. The rearrangement links TRBV28 to TRBJ2-3; 9 nucleotides align to TRBD1. Material for sequencing was PBMCs. This clonotype was sampled from a boy between 2 and 10 years old in good health and CMV-seronegative. The CDR3 region is CASRMDRGSDTQYF. The CDR3 nucleotides read TGTGCCAGCAGAATGGACAGGGGTTCAGATACGCAGTATTTT.